This T cell receptor beta chain was profiled in a study of blood T cell repertoires in COVID-19. This clone was recorded only once. The protocol was immunoSEQ multiplex PCR, while the TCRdb copy is restricted to in-frame clones and leaves out a portion. There are 300,000 to 400,000 clones in the sample; under 95% occur only once, and roughly 3.5% lies in the top ten. The clonotype was recovered from a woman younger than 30 who had recovered from COVID-19. Sequenced material: peripheral blood.

The DNA for the CDR3 is TGTGCCAGCAGCTTCATGATTGACAGGGCTGATGGAGCAACTAATGAAAAACTGTTTTTT. Translated: CASSFMIDRADGATNEKLFF. The V call is TRBV5-8, the J call TRBJ1-4; 7 nucleotides line up with TRBD1. The ends lost 2 bases at V and 0 bases at J; junction bases unmatched: 16. Germline lookup yields CDR1 SGHTS and CDR2 YDEGEE. The CDR3 is 20 residues long.